Listed below are T cell receptor beta chains from one sample, sequenced in a study of T cell responses to AZD1222 COVID-19 vaccine. TCRdb keeps only in-frame clones here, not all; method: immunoSEQ multiplex PCR. The profile covers about 54,000 clones, with 84% appearing a single time and 10% taken by the ten largest. Here the sequenced sample was peripheral blood, taken on day 0 of AZD1222 vaccination. The receptors here all came from an adult in good health. Both conserved end residues are part of each CDR3. The D gene is left open where the match is weak. Size values are once, few and many counts, or a class for expanded clones, and some rows have none.

D: TRBD1
V: TRBV28
size: once
J: TRBJ1-6
CDR3: CASMEGGFNSPLHF
DNA: TGTGCCAGCATGGAAGGGGGCTTTAATTCACCCCTCCACTTT

D: TRBD1
V: TRBV19
size: NA
J: TRBJ1-1
CDR3: CASSTGQGLNTEAFF
DNA: TGTGCCAGTAGTACGGGACAGGGATTGAACACTGAAGCTTTCTTT

D: NA
V: TRBV9
size: few
J: TRBJ2-7
CDR3: CASSGDGYEQYF
DNA: TGTGCCAGCAGCGGGGACGGGTACGAGCAGTACTTC

D: NA
V: TRBV9
size: NA
J: TRBJ1-2
CDR3: CASSAAYGYTF
DNA: TGTGCCAGCAGCGCGGCCTATGGCTACACCTTC

D: NA
V: TRBV5-1
size: NA
J: TRBJ1-2
CDR3: CASSSEIQGANYGYTF
DNA: TGCGCCAGCAGCAGTGAAATTCAAGGAGCTAACTATGGCTACACCTTC

D: TRBD1
V: TRBV19
size: NA
J: TRBJ2-3
CDR3: CASGQGLDTQYF
DNA: TGTGCCAGTGGACAGGGATTAGATACGCAGTATTTT

D: TRBD2
V: TRBV4-2
size: NA
J: TRBJ2-1
CDR3: CASSQLTSGGANEQFF
DNA: TGTGCCAGCAGCCAACTAACTAGCGGGGGGGCTAATGAGCAGTTCTTC

D: TRBD2
V: TRBV6-5
size: NA
J: TRBJ2-7
CDR3: CASSYPGRGAGEQYF
DNA: TGTGCCAGCAGTTACCCCGGGAGGGGGGCGGGCGAGCAGTACTTC

D: TRBD1
V: TRBV5-6
size: NA
J: TRBJ2-7
CDR3: CASSLQGAAGYEQYF
DNA: TGTGCCAGCAGCTTACAGGGGGCCGCTGGCTACGAGCAGTACTTC

D: TRBD1
V: TRBV6-6
size: NA
J: TRBJ1-4
CDR3: CASSRQGADQNEKLFF
DNA: TGTGCCAGCAGCCGACAGGGGGCCGATCAGAATGAAAAACTGTTTTTT

D: TRBD1
V: TRBV5-6
size: NA
J: TRBJ2-3
CDR3: CASSLAGTGADTQYF
DNA: TGTGCCAGCAGCTTGGCGGGGACAGGGGCAGATACGCAGTATTTT

D: TRBD2
V: TRBV28
size: NA
J: TRBJ2-7
CDR3: CASSPPGLAGREQYF
DNA: TGTGCCAGCAGTCCACCGGGACTAGCGGGGCGGGAGCAGTACTTC

D: TRBD2
V: TRBV5-4
size: NA
J: TRBJ2-3
CDR3: CASSPGLAGGLDTQYF
DNA: TGTGCCAGCAGCCCGGGACTAGCGGGAGGTTTAGATACGCAGTATTTT

D: NA
V: TRBV2
size: few
J: TRBJ1-5
CDR3: CASKRGISNQPQHF
DNA: TGTGCCAGCAAGAGGGGAATAAGCAATCAGCCCCAGCATTTT

D: NA
V: TRBV6-1
size: NA
J: TRBJ2-3
CDR3: CASSEDQWAQGTQYF
DNA: TGTGCCAGCAGTGAAGACCAGTGGGCCCAGGGTACGCAGTATTTT

D: TRBD1
V: TRBV5-1
size: NA
J: TRBJ2-5
CDR3: CASSLVQGDGETQYF
DNA: TGCGCCAGCAGCTTGGTTCAGGGGGATGGGGAGACCCAGTACTTC

D: NA
V: TRBV12-3/TRBV12-4
size: NA
J: TRBJ1-2
CDR3: CASRLPGQNYTF
DNA: TGTGCCAGCAGGTTGCCCGGACAGAACTACACCTTC

D: TRBD1
V: TRBV3-1/TRBV3-2
size: NA
J: TRBJ1-1
CDR3: CARSILTEQGAMYTEAFF
DNA: TGTGCCAGATCCATACTCACCGAACAGGGGGCGATGTACACTGAAGCTTTCTTT

D: TRBD2
V: TRBV29-1
size: NA
J: TRBJ2-1
CDR3: CSVRGAGGPRNEQFF
DNA: TGCAGCGTCCGAGGGGCGGGAGGGCCGCGGAATGAGCAGTTCTTC

D: TRBD1
V: TRBV12-3/TRBV12-4
size: NA
J: TRBJ1-1
CDR3: CASSFATGRSAFF
DNA: TGTGCCAGCAGTTTCGCGACAGGGAGGTCCGCTTTCTTT

D: NA
V: TRBV7-9
size: NA
J: TRBJ1-4
CDR3: CASSFRGKLFF
DNA: TGTGCCAGCAGCTTCAGAGGAAAACTGTTTTTT

D: NA
V: TRBV2
size: few
J: TRBJ2-3
CDR3: CASRETGDTQYF
DNA: TGTGCCAGCAGGGAAACGGGAGATACGCAGTATTTT

D: NA
V: TRBV7-9
size: NA
J: TRBJ1-2
CDR3: CASSLARGIMDGYTF
DNA: TGTGCCAGCAGCTTAGCCAGGGGCATTATGGATGGCTACACCTTC

D: TRBD1
V: TRBV3-1/TRBV3-2
size: NA
J: TRBJ1-5
CDR3: CASSQAHGQGGNQPQHF
DNA: TGTGCCAGCAGCCAAGCCCACGGACAGGGGGGGAATCAGCCCCAGCATTTT

D: NA
V: TRBV2
size: NA
J: TRBJ2-1
CDR3: CASRYLANSYNEQFF
DNA: TGTGCCAGCAGATACCTAGCGAACTCCTACAATGAGCAGTTCTTC

D: TRBD1
V: TRBV6-6
size: NA
J: TRBJ1-3
CDR3: CASSYSSGGSGNTIYF
DNA: TGTGCCAGCAGTTACTCATCAGGGGGCTCTGGAAACACCATATATTTT

D: TRBD1
V: TRBV11-2
size: once
J: TRBJ1-4
CDR3: CASSSQGGRANEKLFF
DNA: TGTGCCAGCAGCTCGCAGGGGGGAAGAGCTAATGAAAAACTGTTTTTT

D: NA
V: TRBV6-5
size: NA
J: TRBJ2-1
CDR3: CASRSYRSRDSFF
DNA: TGTGCCAGCAGGTCATACAGGAGCCGGGATTCGTTCTTC

D: NA
V: TRBV5-1
size: once
J: TRBJ2-7
CDR3: CASSLGPRGDYEQYF
DNA: TGCGCCAGCAGCCTGGGGCCCCGAGGAGACTACGAGCAGTACTTC

D: NA
V: TRBV5-1
size: NA
J: TRBJ1-4
CDR3: CASSLGNEKLFF
DNA: TGCGCCAGCAGCTTGGGGAATGAAAAACTGTTTTTT

D: TRBD1
V: TRBV28
size: NA
J: TRBJ1-6
CDR3: CASSAEQGAYSPLHF
DNA: TGTGCCAGCAGTGCAGAACAGGGGGCGTACTCACCCCTCCACTTT

D: TRBD1
V: TRBV5-8
size: NA
J: TRBJ1-4
CDR3: CASSDGSGTANEKLFF
DNA: TGTGCCAGCAGCGATGGTTCCGGGACAGCGAATGAAAAACTGTTTTTT

D: TRBD1
V: TRBV7-9
size: NA
J: TRBJ1-4
CDR3: CASSPWTGFNEKLFF
DNA: TGTGCCAGCAGCCCCTGGACAGGGTTTAATGAAAAACTGTTTTTT

D: NA
V: TRBV3-1/TRBV3-2
size: NA
J: TRBJ2-1
CDR3: CASSQVGGRSASNEQFF
DNA: TGTGCCAGCAGCCAGGTCGGGGGCAGAAGTGCCTCCAATGAGCAGTTCTTC

D: TRBD1
V: TRBV28
size: few
J: TRBJ2-7
CDR3: CASSNTGGRNEQYF
DNA: TGTGCCAGCAGTAATACAGGGGGTCGGAACGAGCAGTACTTC

D: NA
V: TRBV27
size: NA
J: TRBJ1-5
CDR3: CASSMDGPMTNQPQHF
DNA: TGTGCCAGCAGTATGGACGGTCCCATGACCAATCAGCCCCAGCATTTT

D: NA
V: TRBV4-3
size: NA
J: TRBJ1-2
CDR3: CASSQEARDYGYTF
DNA: TGCGCCAGCAGCCAAGAAGCACGGGACTATGGCTACACCTTC

D: NA
V: TRBV6-4
size: NA
J: TRBJ1-4
CDR3: CASRIWVELFF
DNA: TGTGCCAGCAGAATATGGGTGGAACTGTTTTTT

D: NA
V: TRBV6-2/TRBV6-3
size: few
J: TRBJ2-1
CDR3: CASSYGSGSYNEQFF
DNA: TGTGCCAGCAGTTACGGGTCAGGGTCCTACAATGAGCAGTTCTTC

D: TRBD1
V: TRBV19
size: NA
J: TRBJ2-2
CDR3: CASSTLQGMSGTGELFF
DNA: TGTGCCAGTAGTACCCTACAGGGGATGAGCGGCACCGGGGAGCTGTTTTTT

D: NA
V: TRBV4-2
size: few
J: TRBJ1-3
CDR3: CASSQEWKGRGQINSGNTIYF
DNA: TGTGCCAGCAGCCAAGAGTGGAAAGGAAGGGGTCAGATTAACTCTGGAAACACCATATATTTT

D: NA
V: TRBV9
size: NA
J: TRBJ2-7
CDR3: CASSVGAGAGKEGEQYF
DNA: TGTGCCAGCAGCGTAGGGGCTGGGGCAGGGAAAGAAGGGGAGCAGTACTTC

D: NA
V: TRBV10-1
size: NA
J: TRBJ1-3
CDR3: CATIGRRESGNTIYF
DNA: TGCGCCACCATTGGACGTAGGGAATCTGGAAACACCATATATTTT

D: NA
V: TRBV27
size: NA
J: TRBJ2-1
CDR3: CASYLLGRKAEQFF
DNA: TGTGCCAGTTACCTCCTGGGGAGGAAGGCTGAGCAGTTCTTC

D: NA
V: TRBV18
size: NA
J: TRBJ2-2
CDR3: CASSSTGELFF
DNA: TGTGCCAGCTCATCCACCGGGGAGCTGTTTTTT

D: NA
V: TRBV14
size: medium-sized
J: TRBJ2-7
CDR3: CASSQDSVYGQYF
DNA: TGTGCCAGCAGCCAAGATTCAGTTTACGGGCAGTACTTC